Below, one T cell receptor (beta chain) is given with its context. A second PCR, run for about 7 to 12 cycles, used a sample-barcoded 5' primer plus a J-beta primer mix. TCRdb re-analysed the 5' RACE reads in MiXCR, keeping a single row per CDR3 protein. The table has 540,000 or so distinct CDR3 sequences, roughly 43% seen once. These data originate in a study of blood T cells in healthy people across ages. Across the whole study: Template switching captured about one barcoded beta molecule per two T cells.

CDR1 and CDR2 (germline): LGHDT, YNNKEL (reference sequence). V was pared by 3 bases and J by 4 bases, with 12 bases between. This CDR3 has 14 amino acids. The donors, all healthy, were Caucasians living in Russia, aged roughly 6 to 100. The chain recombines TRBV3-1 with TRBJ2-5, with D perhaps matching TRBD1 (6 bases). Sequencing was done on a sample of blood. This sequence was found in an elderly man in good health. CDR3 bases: TGTGCCAGCAGCCAGGGGGCTGGGATAGAGACCCAGTACTTC. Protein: CASSQGAGIETQYF.